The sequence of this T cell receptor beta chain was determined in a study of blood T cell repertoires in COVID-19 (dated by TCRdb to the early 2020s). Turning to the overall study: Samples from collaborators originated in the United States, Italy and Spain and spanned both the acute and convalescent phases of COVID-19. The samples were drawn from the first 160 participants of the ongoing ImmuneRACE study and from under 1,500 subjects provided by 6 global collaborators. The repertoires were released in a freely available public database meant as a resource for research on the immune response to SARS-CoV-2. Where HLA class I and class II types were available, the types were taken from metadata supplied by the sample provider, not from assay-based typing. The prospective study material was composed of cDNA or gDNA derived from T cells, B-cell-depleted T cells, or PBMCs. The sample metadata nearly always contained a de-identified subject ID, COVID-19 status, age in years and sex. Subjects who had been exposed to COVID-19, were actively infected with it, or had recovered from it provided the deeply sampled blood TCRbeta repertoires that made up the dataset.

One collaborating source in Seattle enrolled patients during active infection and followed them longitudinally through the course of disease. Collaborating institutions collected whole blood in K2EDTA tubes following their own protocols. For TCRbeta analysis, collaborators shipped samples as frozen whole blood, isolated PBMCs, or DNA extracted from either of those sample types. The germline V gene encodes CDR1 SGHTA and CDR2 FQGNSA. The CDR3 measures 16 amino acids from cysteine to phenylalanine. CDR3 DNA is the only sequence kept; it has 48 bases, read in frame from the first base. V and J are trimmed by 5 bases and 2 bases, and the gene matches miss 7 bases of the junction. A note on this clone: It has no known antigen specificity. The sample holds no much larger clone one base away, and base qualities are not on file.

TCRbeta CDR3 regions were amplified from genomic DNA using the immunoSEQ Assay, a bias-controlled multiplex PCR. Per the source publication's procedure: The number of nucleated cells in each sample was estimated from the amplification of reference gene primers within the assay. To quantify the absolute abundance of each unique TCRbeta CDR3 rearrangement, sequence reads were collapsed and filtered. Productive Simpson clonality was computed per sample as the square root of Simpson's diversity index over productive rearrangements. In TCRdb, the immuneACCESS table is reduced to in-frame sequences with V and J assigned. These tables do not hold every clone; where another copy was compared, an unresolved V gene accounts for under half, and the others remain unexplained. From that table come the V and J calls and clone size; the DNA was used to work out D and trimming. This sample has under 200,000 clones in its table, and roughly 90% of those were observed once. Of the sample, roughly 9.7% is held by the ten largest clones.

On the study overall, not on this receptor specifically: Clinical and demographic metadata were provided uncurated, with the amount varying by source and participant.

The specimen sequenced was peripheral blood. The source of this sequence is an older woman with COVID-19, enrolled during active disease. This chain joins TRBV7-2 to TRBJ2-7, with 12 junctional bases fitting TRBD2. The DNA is TGTGCCAGCAGCCCCACTAGCGGGAGGTCCCCCTACGAGCAGTACTTC. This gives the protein CASSPTSGRSPYEQYF. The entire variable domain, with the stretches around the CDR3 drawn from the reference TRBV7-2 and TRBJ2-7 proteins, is GAGVSQSPSNKVTEKGKDVELRCDPISGHTALYWYRQSLGQGLEFLIYFQGNSAPDKSGLPSDRFSAERTGGSVSTLTIQRTQQEDSAVYLCASSPTSGRSPYEQYFGPGTRLTVT.